This T cell receptor beta chain appears in the sequencing data of a study of T-cell reconstitution after alpha-beta-depleted transplantation in children. Unique molecular identifiers were built into the TCRbeta library. One entry per CDR3 protein, called by TCRdb with MiXCR from the PCR reads. Seen here are around 580,000 distinct CDR3 sequences, roughly 24% observed once, and the top ten hold about 14%. Regarding this clonotype: Antigen: not known.

Findings and limits, study-wide: Several hundred graft clones that had expanded were reportedly the source of alpha-beta T cells about two months after transplant.

The CDR3 runs 11 residues. The germline CDR1 and CDR2 sequences are SQVTM and ANQGSEA. V lost 8 bases and J lost 9, with 16 bases in between. The sequence derives from a boy under two years old who had a stem cell transplant for acute myeloid leukemia, so the T cells may come from the graft donor. This chain connects TRBV29-1 to TRBJ1-1, with a tentative D call TRBD1 (6 bases). The sequences come from PBMCs, mostly from graft donor cells, collected 360 days after TCRalphabeta/CD19-depleted stem cell transplant. The DNA of the CDR3 is TGCAGCTCCGGGGGGGGCACCCAAGCTTTCTTT. This translates into CSSGGGTQAFF.